These T cell receptor beta chains were read from a single sample in a study of blood T cell repertoires in COVID-19. Clones were sequenced by immunoSEQ multiplex PCR, and TCRdb holds only the in-frame ones, with some missing. The table has approximately 94,000 clones, roughly 79% seen once. Specimen: peripheral blood. The receptors were sampled from a man between 65 and 79 years old with active or convalescent COVID-19. Both conserved end residues are part of each CDR3. Each record gives: CDR3 DNA, CDR3 protein, J gene, clone size, D gene, CDR3 length, V gene. A D gene is named only where the DNA matches it firmly. Clone sizes are given selectively: once, few, many, or a class where the clone is expanded.

DNA: TGTGCCAGCAGTAACTCGGACAAGACGACTGAAGCTTTCTTT; CDR3: CASSNSDKTTEAFF; J: TRBJ1-1; size: -; D: -; length: 14; V: TRBV28
DNA: TGTGCCAGCAGTACCCCCACAGGGCAAGAGACCCAGTACTTC; CDR3: CASSTPTGQETQYF; J: TRBJ2-5; size: -; D: -; length: 14; V: TRBV6-2/TRBV6-3
DNA: TGTGCCAGCAGCTTAGTTGGCAGGGGGATTGACGAGCAGTACTTC; CDR3: CASSLVGRGIDEQYF; J: TRBJ2-7; size: -; D: TRBD1; length: 15; V: TRBV7-8
DNA: TGTGCCAGCAGCCTAGGGACAGGGAGTCAGCCCCAGCATTTT; CDR3: CASSLGTGSQPQHF; J: TRBJ1-5; size: -; D: TRBD1; length: 14; V: TRBV5-6
DNA: TGTGCCAGCAGCTTAGGTAGCCGGGGTTCTGGATCACCCCTCCACTTT; CDR3: CASSLGSRGSGSPLHF; J: TRBJ1-6; size: -; D: -; length: 16; V: TRBV7-8
DNA: TGCGCCAGCAGCTTGGTCGCCAGGTCCAATTCACCCCTCCACTTT; CDR3: CASSLVARSNSPLHF; J: TRBJ1-6; size: -; D: -; length: 15; V: TRBV5-1
DNA: TGTGCCATCAGTGAGGGGGCTGATCAGCCCCAGCATTTT; CDR3: CAISEGADQPQHF; J: TRBJ1-5; size: once; D: -; length: 13; V: TRBV10-3
DNA: TGCGCCAGCAGCTTGGCCCGGGGCCAAGAGACCCAGTACTTC; CDR3: CASSLARGQETQYF; J: TRBJ2-5; size: -; D: -; length: 14; V: TRBV5-1
DNA: TGTGCCAGCAGCTTAGCGAGGCAGAATCAGCCCCAGCATTTT; CDR3: CASSLARQNQPQHF; J: TRBJ1-5; size: once; D: -; length: 14; V: TRBV7-2
DNA: TGTGCCAGCAGATACGGGGACATCAGAAACAATGAGCAGTTCTTC; CDR3: CASRYGDIRNNEQFF; J: TRBJ2-1; size: -; D: -; length: 15; V: TRBV7-9
DNA: TGTGCCAGCAGTACCAAGTTCCGGGAGGGTGAAAAACTGTTTTTT; CDR3: CASSTKFREGEKLFF; J: TRBJ1-4; size: -; D: -; length: 15; V: TRBV28
DNA: TGTGCCACCAGCAGAGATCTTACAGACGCGAACACCGGGGAGCTGTTTTTT; CDR3: CATSRDLTDANTGELFF; J: TRBJ2-2; size: -; D: -; length: 17; V: TRBV15
DNA: TGTGCCAGCATCAAAAACGGGGGGGCGGGGGAGCAGTTCTTC; CDR3: CASIKNGGAGEQFF; J: TRBJ2-1; size: -; D: TRBD2; length: 14; V: TRBV6-5
DNA: TGTGCCAGCAGCTTATCGGCGGGTATGGTCGCAGATACGCAGTATTTT; CDR3: CASSLSAGMVADTQYF; J: TRBJ2-3; size: -; D: -; length: 16; V: TRBV7-9
DNA: TGCGCCAGCTCGGGAGATACGCAGTATTTT; CDR3: CASSGDTQYF; J: TRBJ2-3; size: -; D: -; length: 10; V: TRBV5-1
DNA: TGCAGCGTAAACCCTACTGGCACAGATACGCAGTATTTT; CDR3: CSVNPTGTDTQYF; J: TRBJ2-3; size: few; D: -; length: 13; V: TRBV29-1